Below are 5 T cell receptor beta chains sequenced from a single sample in a study of blood T cell repertoires in COVID-19. The method was immunoSEQ multiplex PCR; TCRdb's version includes in-frame clones alone and lacks a portion of them. Of 250,000 to 300,000 clones in the sample, about 90% were seen once. Sequencing was done on a sample of peripheral blood. The receptors were gathered from a woman aged 70-85 years with COVID-19, enrolled during active disease.

This clone showed up just once. This sequence joins TRBV3-1 (or the pseudogene TRBV3-2) and TRBJ1-5; D perhaps matches TRBD1 (5 bases). V was trimmed by 0 bases and J by 4 bases, leaving 16 bases between them. The CDR3 runs to 17 residues. CDR1 and CDR2 (germline): LGHDT, YNNKEL (reference sequence). The CDR3 region has the DNA TGTGCCAGCAGCCAAGATCATAGGGGAGGGAAAAATCAGCCCCAGCATTTT. Residues: CASSQDHRGGKNQPQHF.

The chain uses TRBV28 and TRBJ1-5; D possibly corresponds to TRBD1 (5 bases). Germline CDR1 MDHEN, CDR2 SYDVKM. This CDR3 spans 14 amino acids. Between the trimmed V and J ends, which lost 2 bases and 4 bases, there was a span of 9 bases. CDR3 DNA: TGTGCCAGCAGTTTAGTGACAGTAAATCAGCCCCAGCATTTT. It is translated as CASSLVTVNQPQHF. Supplemented by reference TRBV28 and TRBJ1-5, the full variable domain reads DVKVTQSSRYLVKRTGEKVFLECVQDMDHENMFWYRQDPGLGLRLIYFSYDVKMKEKGDIPEGYSVSREKKERFSLILESASTNQTSMYLCASSLVTVNQPQHFGDGTRLSIL.

This chain links TRBV2 with TRBJ2-5, with D possibly TRBD2 on 5 matching bases. Germline-derived CDR1 and CDR2 are SNHLY and FYNNEI. Trimming removed 4 bases at V and 9 bases at J, with 9 bases between. The CDR3 is 11 amino acids. The CDR3 spells CASSAQEAQYF. CDR3 sequence (DNA): TGTGCCAGCAGTGCGCAGGAGGCCCAGTACTTC.

This chain joins TRBV4-3 and TRBJ1-2; possible D gene TRBD1, 5 bases. The CDR3 extends over 13 amino acids. Germline V gene sequence: CDR1 LGHNA, CDR2 YSLEER. The V end was cut by 2 bases, the J end by 7 bases, with 11 bases between. CDR3 sequence (DNA): TGCGCCAGCAGCCAATCAGGGCTCGGTGGCTACACCTTC. Its translation: CASSQSGLGGYTF.

This sequence joins TRBV11-2 and TRBJ2-7; weak D call: TRBD2 (5 bases). The V gene's germline CDR1 is SGHAT and CDR2 FQNNGV. Trimming stripped 1 base from V and 6 bases from J, with 10 bases between. The CDR3 is 13 residues long. This chain's CDR3 is CASSLAGSLEQYF. The CDR3 bases are TGTGCCAGCAGCTTAGCGGGATCTCTCGAGCAGTACTTC.